This is a list of T cell receptor beta chains from one sample in a study of beta chain features in type 1 diabetes. The protocol was immunoSEQ multiplex PCR, while the TCRdb copy is restricted to in-frame clones and leaves out a portion. Of nearly 250,000 clones in the sample, around 65% are singletons; the top ten hold 0.053%. Sequencing was carried out using naive CD4+ T cells from blood. These receptors were obtained from a man in his thirties or forties in good health. Each CDR3 is given with its conserved first and last residue. D genes are given only for firm matches. Expanded clones get a size class; other rows say once, few or many, or leave the size out.

D gene	J gene	V gene	clone size	CDR3 DNA	CDR3 protein
TRBD2	TRBJ2-1	TRBV5-1	-	TGCGCCAGCAGGACTAGCGGGAGCCACAATGAGCAGTTCTTC	CASRTSGSHNEQFF
-	TRBJ1-6	TRBV30	few	TGTGCCTGGAGTCATCCCGGGACCCATAATTCACCCCTCCACTTT	CAWSHPGTHNSPLHF
-	TRBJ1-1	TRBV7-9	-	TGTGCCAGCAGCCCACCACCACAGGGAGCGGGCACTGAAGCTTTCTTT	CASSPPPQGAGTEAFF
-	TRBJ1-1	TRBV30	-	TGTGCCTGGAGTGTAGGCTACACTGAAGCTTTCTTT	CAWSVGYTEAFF
-	TRBJ2-6	TRBV7-9	-	TGTGCCAGCAGCTCGGTAGGAGCTGGGGCCAACGTCCTGACTTTC	CASSSVGAGANVLTF
-	TRBJ2-7	TRBV29-1	-	TGCAGCGCCTGGACCCCCGGCGAGGAGCAGTACTTC	CSAWTPGEEQYF
-	TRBJ2-1	TRBV19	-	TGTGCCAGTAGTATAAGGAGCTTAGGGAACAATGAGCAGTTCTTC	CASSIRSLGNNEQFF
-	TRBJ2-3	TRBV7-2	-	TGTGCCAGCAGCTTACAGGGTAGCACAGATACGCAGTATTTT	CASSLQGSTDTQYF
-	TRBJ2-1	TRBV5-4	-	TGTGCCAGCAGCCGAGGAGATGAGCAGTTCTTC	CASSRGDEQFF
TRBD1	TRBJ2-1	TRBV19	-	TGTGCCAGTAGTCCACGGACAGGCAGCCCTGAGCAGTTCTTC	CASSPRTGSPEQFF
TRBD1	TRBJ2-1	TRBV2	-	TGTGCCAGCAGTGCTCTCCGGGACAGCAATGAGCAGTTCTTC	CASSALRDSNEQFF
-	TRBJ1-2	TRBV4-2	few	TGTGCCAGCAGCCAAGGGGTAGGTGGCTACACCTTC	CASSQGVGGYTF
TRBD1	TRBJ2-1	TRBV29-1	-	TGCAGCGTTGATATAGCAGGGGGAGACAGGGAGCAGTTCTTC	CSVDIAGGDREQFF
-	TRBJ1-2	TRBV15	-	TGTGCCACCAGCGAGGGCCCTCCGCATGGCTACACCTTC	CATSEGPPHGYTF
-	TRBJ2-3	TRBV9	-	TGTGCCAGCAGCGTAGCAGATACGCAGTATTTT	CASSVADTQYF
TRBD2	TRBJ2-3	TRBV30	-	TGTGCCTGGAGCCCAGGGACTAGCGGCCGTACAGATACGCAGTATTTT	CAWSPGTSGRTDTQYF
-	TRBJ2-3	TRBV6-5	-	TGTGCCAGCAGCCCCAGACCAGATACGCAGTATTTT	CASSPRPDTQYF
-	TRBJ1-1	TRBV29-1	-	TGCAGCGTAGGCCGGGCAGACACTGAAGCTTTCTTT	CSVGRADTEAFF
TRBD1	TRBJ1-1	TRBV5-4	once	TGTGCCAGCAGCTCACAGGGGGCTGAAGCTTTCTTT	CASSSQGAEAFF
-	TRBJ1-1	TRBV7-6	-	TGTGCCAGCAGCGCCTTCTCCAGCGGACCCAACACTGAAGCTTTCTTT	CASSAFSSGPNTEAFF
TRBD2	TRBJ2-1	TRBV30	-	TGTGCCTGGAGTGTACGAGCGGGAGCTCAAAATGAGCAGTTCTTC	CAWSVRAGAQNEQFF
-	TRBJ2-1	TRBV29-1	few	TGCAGCGTTGAGGCCCAGGCCCCGGGAAATGAGCAGTTCTTC	CSVEAQAPGNEQFF
-	TRBJ2-7	TRBV20-1	-	TGCAGTGCTGGCCCCAGGGACGAGCAGTACTTC	CSAGPRDEQYF
-	TRBJ2-1	TRBV2	-	TGTGCCAGCACCCCGACTAGTTCCTCTAACGATGAGCAGTTCTTC	CASTPTSSSNDEQFF
TRBD2	TRBJ2-3	TRBV29-1	-	TGCAGCGTTGAAAGAGGCGGGAGCGGCAGGCAGTATTTT	CSVERGGSGRQYF
-	TRBJ2-2	TRBV30	few	TGTGCCTGGAGTGTACAGTACGGGGAGCTGTTTTTT	CAWSVQYGELFF
-	TRBJ1-5	TRBV5-6	-	TGTGCCAGCAGCTTAGGACGAGGGCGCAATCAGCCCCAGCATTTT	CASSLGRGRNQPQHF
-	TRBJ1-2	TRBV6-5	-	TGTGCCAGCAGCCCTGGGGTGGGCTACACCTTC	CASSPGVGYTF
TRBD1	TRBJ2-7	TRBV7-6	-	TGTGCCAGCAGCGCGAGCGCACAGGGGTACGAGCAGTACTTC	CASSASAQGYEQYF
TRBD2	TRBJ2-7	TRBV10-3	-	TGTGCCATCACCGAAGGTACTAGCGGCTACGAGCAGTACTTC	CAITEGTSGYEQYF
TRBD1	TRBJ2-3	TRBV29-1	-	TGCAGCGTTGAGCGCGGACAGGGGAGCACAGATACGCAGTATTTT	CSVERGQGSTDTQYF
-	TRBJ2-4	TRBV4-3	-	TGCGCCAGCAGCCAAGAAAACGGGGCGAAAAACATTCAGTACTTC	CASSQENGAKNIQYF
-	TRBJ2-5	TRBV7-6	-	TGTGCCAGCAGCCCCTCGACAGGAAATAAAGAGACCCAGTACTTC	CASSPSTGNKETQYF
TRBD1	TRBJ2-1	TRBV30	once	TGTGCCTGGAGTGAACAGGGGAATGAGCAGTTCTTC	CAWSEQGNEQFF
-	TRBJ1-4	TRBV29-1	once	TGCAGCGTTGCATACGGGGTTCAGGAAAAACTGTTTTTT	CSVAYGVQEKLFF
-	TRBJ1-5	TRBV19	-	TGTGCCAGTAGTATCCAGGGCGATCAGCCCCAGCATTTT	CASSIQGDQPQHF
TRBD2	TRBJ2-5	TRBV2	-	TGTGCCACTAGCGGGAGAGAGACCCAGTACTTC	CATSGRETQYF
-	TRBJ2-3	TRBV2	-	TGTGCCAGCAGTGCGGGAACAGATACGCAGTATTTT	CASSAGTDTQYF
-	TRBJ1-1	TRBV9	-	TGTGCCAGCAGCGGCCAGAGGAACACTGAAGCTTTCTTT	CASSGQRNTEAFF
TRBD1	TRBJ2-1	TRBV7-2	-	TGTGCCAGCAGCTTGGACAGGGTTTACAATGAGCAGTTCTTC	CASSLDRVYNEQFF
TRBD1	TRBJ2-7	TRBV11-2	-	TGTGCCAGCAGCAAGGGACAGGGAGCCTACGAGCAGTACTTC	CASSKGQGAYEQYF
-	TRBJ2-3	TRBV29-1	few	TGCAGCGTCACGAACCCCTGGGGGGCTAGCACAGATACGCAGTATTTT	CSVTNPWGASTDTQYF
TRBD1	TRBJ2-1	TRBV10-3	few	TGTGCCATCAGGAGACAGGGGATCTACAATGAGCAGTTCTTC	CAIRRQGIYNEQFF
TRBD1	TRBJ2-7	TRBV29-1	few	TGCAGCGTTGGGGACAGAGCCTACGAGCAGTACTTC	CSVGDRAYEQYF
-	TRBJ2-3	TRBV30	few	TGTGCCTGGAGTTGGTTGGTCTCAGATACGCAGTATTTT	CAWSWLVSDTQYF
-	TRBJ1-2	TRBV29-1	-	TGCAGCGTTGACAGCGGCTACACCTTC	CSVDSGYTF
TRBD1	TRBJ2-3	TRBV5-4	-	TGTGCCAGCAGCGCGCAGACAGGGGGTACTAGCACAGATACGCAGTATTTT	CASSAQTGGTSTDTQYF
-	TRBJ2-5	TRBV10-3	-	TGTGCCATCAAGGCGGGACTTGACCTAGGGTCCCAGTACTTC	CAIKAGLDLGSQYF
-	TRBJ2-5	TRBV30	-	TGTGCCTGGAGTGTATCGGGAGAGACCCAGTACTTC	CAWSVSGETQYF
TRBD1	TRBJ1-5	TRBV28	once	TGTGCCAGCAGATTGACAGGGGGAGGCAATCAGCCCCAGCATTTT	CASRLTGGGNQPQHF
TRBD2	TRBJ2-7	TRBV30	-	TGTGCCTCCCGGACTAGCGGGAAAGGTTCGTACGAGCAGTACTTC	CASRTSGKGSYEQYF
TRBD1	TRBJ1-1	TRBV18	-	TGTGCCAGCTCACCAGAGGACAGGGCAACGACTGAAGCTTTCTTT	CASSPEDRATTEAFF
TRBD2	TRBJ2-3	TRBV14	-	TGTGCCAGCAGCAAAATAGCGGGGGGGCCGGGAACAGATACGCAGTATTTT	CASSKIAGGPGTDTQYF
-	TRBJ2-6	TRBV15	-	TGTGCCACCAGCACGCCTGGGGCCAACGTCCTGACTTTC	CATSTPGANVLTF
TRBD2	TRBJ2-2	TRBV15	-	TGTGCCACGACGGCCGGGACTAGCGGGGCCGGGGAGCTGTTTTTT	CATTAGTSGAGELFF
TRBD2	TRBJ2-1	TRBV30	-	TGTGCCTGGAGTGTACTCGGGGGGACGAATGAGCAGTTCTTC	CAWSVLGGTNEQFF
-	TRBJ2-3	TRBV14	-	TGTGCCAGCAGCCCAACGACCCCCCTTTCGTTGGTGGATACGCAGTATTTT	CASSPTTPLSLVDTQYF
-	TRBJ2-7	TRBV7-2	-	TGTGCCAGCAGCTTCTGGCAGGGGTCCTACGAGCAGTACTTC	CASSFWQGSYEQYF
-	TRBJ2-7	TRBV29-1	once	TGCAGCGTTGATTCGGGGGATCCCTTGGGATCCTACGAGCAGTACTTC	CSVDSGDPLGSYEQYF
-	TRBJ1-5	TRBV30	-	TGTGCCTGGAGTCCGCAGGAAAATCAGCCCCAGCATTTT	CAWSPQENQPQHF